The 28 T cell receptor beta chains presented below share a single source sample, sequenced in a study of cytotoxic CD8 clonotypes in ibrutinib-treated CLL. Method: immunoSEQ multiplex PCR; TCRdb's copy keeps in-frame clones and lacks some. The sample consists of about 300,000 clones, about 64% of them appearing once. Sequenced material: PBMCs, taken after 36 months of ibrutinib treatment. These receptors were obtained from a human donor with chronic lymphocytic leukemia.

The chain employs TRBV25-1 and TRBJ2-3, with D perhaps matching TRBD2 (5 bases). Trimming pared 6 bases from V and 1 base from J, leaving 11 bases between. This CDR3 is 14 amino acids long. The germline gives CDR1 MGHDK, CDR2 SYGVNS. The CDR3 region is CASSEEVGTDTQYF. In DNA, the CDR3 is TGTGCCAGCAGCGAGGAGGTGGGCACAGATACGCAGTATTTT.

This clone has more than one count but fewer than ten. The V call is TRBV19, the J call TRBJ1-5; D remains ambiguous. V dropped 1 base and J dropped 0 bases, with 10 bases sitting between them. Germline-derived CDR1 and CDR2 are LNHDA and SQIVND (reference sequence). This CDR3 spans 16 amino acids. The CDR3 loop is CASSIGGTYSNQPQHF. CDR3 bases: TGTGCCAGTAGTATAGGTGGCACTTATAGCAATCAGCCCCAGCATTTT.

V and J are TRBV29-1 and TRBJ1-1; possibly TRBD1 for D (5 bases). CDR3 length: 12 amino acids. The V end lost 0 bases, the J end lost 7 bases, and 9 bases lay between the germline ends. Per germline, CDR1 SQVTM and CDR2 ANQGSEA. The CDR3 protein is CSVEDGAFEAFF. In DNA form, the CDR3 reads TGCAGCGTTGAAGATGGGGCATTTGAAGCTTTCTTT.

V is TRBV10-3 and J is TRBJ1-5; D remains unclear. CDR1 is ENHRY, CDR2 SYGVKD, per germline. Trimming stripped 6 bases from V and 0 bases from J, with 18 bases between. This CDR3 has 17 amino acids. CDR3 sequence: CAISVALVTYSNQPQHF. Here the CDR3 DNA reads TGTGCCATCAGCGTAGCTTTGGTGACATATAGCAATCAGCCCCAGCATTTT.

V usage is TRBV6-1 and J usage is TRBJ2-3, with 8 bases aligning to TRBD1. Germline-derived CDR1 and CDR2 are MNHNS and SASEGT. CDR3 size: 13 residues. V lost 6 bases to trimming and J lost 10 bases; unmatched junction nucleotides: 9. The CDR3 region has the DNA TGTGCCAGCAGGGGCACAGGGGGTATGGCGCAGTATTTT. Amino acids: CASRGTGGMAQYF.

The chain couples TRBV4-2 to TRBJ2-3, with D hard to call. The V gene's germline CDR1 is LGHNA and CDR2 YNFKEQ. This CDR3 is 18 amino acids long. The V end lost 1 base, the J end lost 2 bases, and 19 bases lay between the germline ends. The CDR3 here is CASSQVLGSLGFTDTQYF. CDR3 DNA: TGTGCCAGCAGCCAAGTCCTTGGTAGCTTGGGATTCACAGATACGCAGTATTTT.

The chain couples TRBV5-8 to TRBJ1-1; 8 positions match TRBD1. CDR1 SGHTS and CDR2 YDEGEE come from the germline V gene. The ends lost 0 bases at V and 4 bases at J; junction bases unmatched: 8. There are 16 residues in the CDR3. CDR3 amino acids: CASSLGQGARITEAFF. CDR3 DNA: TGTGCCAGCAGCTTGGGGCAGGGGGCTCGTATCACTGAAGCTTTCTTT.

The sample holds one count of this clone. The chain uses TRBV14 and TRBJ1-2; the D gene is possibly TRBD1 (5 bases). V was clipped by 1 base and J by 4 bases, with 10 bases between them. CDR1 is SGHDN and CDR2 is FVKESK in the germline V gene. The CDR3 totals 14 residues. The CDR3 coding sequence is TGTGCCAGCAGCCAAGCGGGACGGAGCTATGGCTACACCTTC. Protein product: CASSQAGRSYGYTF. The whole variable domain, remainder taken from reference TRBV14 and TRBJ1-2, is EAGVTQFPSHSVIEKGQTVTLRCDPISGHDNLYWYRRVMGKEIKFLLHFVKESKQDESGMPNNRFLAERTGGTYSTLKVQPAELEDSGVYFCASSQAGRSYGYTFGSGTRLTVV.

The chain carries TRBV13 and TRBJ1-2; D is undetermined. This CDR3 has 15 amino acids. Germline V lookup: CDR1 PRHDT, CDR2 FYEKMQ (reference sequence). The V end was cut by 5 bases, the J end by 0 bases, with 13 bases between. As DNA, the CDR3 is TGTGCCAGCAGCCCTAGAGGCAGAACTAACTATGGCTACACCTTC. This translates into CASSPRGRTNYGYTF.

J is TRBJ2-1 and V is TRBV6-1; 7 nucleotides align to TRBD1. With V trimmed by 0 bases and J by 4 bases, 12 bases remained unmatched. CDR3 length equals 18 residues. The V gene's germline CDR1 is MNHNS and CDR2 SASEGT. CDR3 region: CASSEAEYEGAGYNEQFF. The CDR3 DNA is TGTGCCAGCAGTGAAGCGGAATATGAGGGGGCAGGATACAATGAGCAGTTCTTC.

The V call is TRBV12-5, the J call TRBJ2-7, with D maybe TRBD2 (5 bases). With 5 bases removed from V and 0 bases from J, the gap between germline ends came to 11 bases. The CDR3 has 14 amino acids. Germline CDR1 LGHNT, CDR2 FRNRAP. CDR3 sequence (DNA): TGTGCTAGTGGTAAGACGGGATTCTCCTACGAGCAGTACTTC. The encoded protein is CASGKTGFSYEQYF.

CDR3 in amino acids: CASRRRWRPDTDTQYF. As DNA, the CDR3 is TGTGCCAGCAGAAGGAGGTGGCGCCCGGACACAGATACGCAGTATTTT. The rearrangement joins TRBV28 to TRBJ2-3; perhaps TRBD2 as D (5 bases). V was trimmed by 6 bases and J by 2 bases, leaving 18 bases between them. Germline CDR1 is MDHEN and CDR2 is SYDVKM. The CDR3 has 16 residues.

The gene calls are TRBV6-4 and TRBJ2-7; D possibly uses TRBD1 or TRBD2 (5 bases each). The V gene lost 0 bases and the J gene lost 4 bases, with 19 bases spanning the gap. The CDR3 extends over 17 amino acids. CDR1 and CDR2 (germline): MRHNA, SNTAGT. The CDR3 loop is CASSDSRGVTTPYEQYF. The CDR3 DNA reads TGTGCCAGCAGTGACTCTAGAGGGGTGACGACCCCGTACGAGCAGTACTTC.

This clone appeared a single time. The sample carries other DNA sequences with the same CDR3. The genes are TRBV9 and TRBJ2-5; a weak D match, TRBD1 (6 bases). The germline V gene has CDR1 SGDLS and CDR2 YYNGEE. This CDR3 is built from 13 residues. Trimming pared 2 bases from V and 2 bases from J, leaving 7 bases between. The CDR3 protein is CASSVQGQETQYF. CDR3 nucleotide sequence: TGTGCCAGCAGCGTGCAGGGGCAAGAGACCCAGTACTTC.

The V call is TRBV11-2, the J call TRBJ2-7, with D possibly called TRBD1 or TRBD2 (5 bases each). The germline CDR1 and CDR2 sequences are SGHAT and FQNNGV. V dropped 1 base and J dropped 5 bases, with 12 bases sitting between them. This CDR3 spans 14 amino acids. The CDR3 region is CASSLAGPFDEQYF. For the CDR3, the DNA is TGTGCCAGCAGCTTAGCGGGGCCGTTCGACGAGCAGTACTTC.

The V gene is TRBV7-9, the J gene TRBJ2-7, with D perhaps TRBD1 (6 bases). Per germline, CDR1 SEHNR and CDR2 FQNEAQ (reference sequence). Trimming stripped 5 bases from V and 5 bases from J, with 16 bases between. The CDR3 length is 14 residues. The CDR3 here is CASSPLTGSHEQYF. The DNA for the CDR3 is TGTGCCAGCAGCCCTCTAACAGGGAGCCACGAGCAGTACTTC.

The chain employs TRBV28 and TRBJ2-7; D perhaps matches TRBD1 (5 bases). CDR3 length: 14 amino acids. Trimming cost V 7 bases and J 0 bases, with 13 bases left between them. The germline V gene encodes CDR1 MDHEN and CDR2 SYDVKM. CDR3: CASNPDKISYEQYF. The CDR3 DNA is TGTGCCAGCAATCCGGACAAGATCTCCTACGAGCAGTACTTC.

CDR3 in amino acids: CASVRLAGGSPYF. CDR3 nucleotides: TGTGCCTCAGTCCGACTAGCGGGGGGTTCCCCGTACTTC. The chain links TRBV6-5 to TRBJ2-5; TRBD2 aligns across 13 bases. The CDR3 is 13 amino acids. Per germline, CDR1 MNHEY and CDR2 SVGAGI. V gave up 11 bases and J gave up 13 bases; unmatched junction bases: 13.

This clone was detected only a few times. The V gene is TRBV6-5, the J gene TRBJ1-5; D ambiguous. Deletions cut 2 bases from V and 0 bases from J, with 5 bases between. Germline V CDR1 and CDR2: MNHEY, SVGAGI. The CDR3 contains 14 residues. Here the CDR3 DNA reads TGTGCCAGCAGTTACACATATAGCAATCAGCCCCAGCATTTT. This gives the protein CASSYTYSNQPQHF.

The chain has TRBV11-2 and TRBJ1-1; D gene ambiguous. The germline CDR1 and CDR2 sequences are SGHAT and FQNNGV. CDR3 length: 16 residues. Trimming removed 4 bases at V and 1 base at J, with 16 bases between. CDR3 in amino acids: CASSSRKLAKNTEAFF. In nucleotides, the CDR3 is TGTGCCAGCAGCTCCAGAAAGCTGGCGAAGAACACTGAAGCTTTCTTT. The whole variable domain, filled in from reference TRBV11-2 and TRBJ1-1, reads EAGVAQSPRYKIIEKRQSVAFWCNPISGHATLYWYQQILGQGPKLLIQFQNNGVVDDSQLPKDRFSAERLKGVDSTLKIQPAKLEDSAVYLCASSSRKLAKNTEAFFGQGTRLTVV.

The chain carries TRBV10-3 and TRBJ2-1; 11 bases are a match to TRBD2. Germline V lookup: CDR1 ENHRY, CDR2 SYGVKD. The CDR3 loop spans 16 amino acids. Trimming removed 6 bases from V and 7 bases from J; junction bases left unmatched: 11. CDR3 coding DNA: TGTGCCATCAGCGCGACTAGCGGGAAATCTACGAATGAGCAGTTCTTC. It is translated as CAISATSGKSTNEQFF.

The rearrangement joins TRBV18 to TRBJ2-7, with 11 bases lining up with TRBD1. Germline lookup yields CDR1 KGHSH and CDR2 LQKENI. V dropped 8 bases and J dropped 0; count of bases not matched to a gene: 12. The CDR3 spans 17 residues. The CDR3 nucleotides are TGTGCCAGCGCCGGGACAGGGGGAAAGAAGAGCTCCTACGAGCAGTACTTC. It codes for CASAGTGGKKSSYEQYF.

The chain carries TRBV6-6 and TRBJ2-1, with a tentative D call TRBD2 (6 bases). The CDR3 is made up of 12 amino acids. The germline V gene has CDR1 MNHNY and CDR2 SVGAGI (reference sequence). CDR3 coding DNA: TGTGTTAGCGGTCTAACCTACAATGAGCAGTTCTTC. Amino acids: CVSGLTYNEQFF.

The chain couples TRBV11-2 to TRBJ2-5; D not resolved. From germline, CDR1 is SGHAT and CDR2 FQNNGV. The CDR3 has 14 residues. V was pared by 2 bases and J by 2 bases, with 9 bases between. The CDR3 region has the DNA TGTGCCAGCAGCTTATGGGGATCACAAGAGACCCAGTACTTC. Translation: CASSLWGSQETQYF.

The V call is TRBV5-4, the J call TRBJ1-2; D uncertain. The CDR3 has 15 residues. Trimming took 2 bases from V and 8 from J, leaving 19 bases between them. Germline values: CDR1 SGHNT, CDR2 YYREEE (reference sequence). The CDR3 spells CASSFGNLGWSGYTF. The CDR3, as DNA: TGTGCCAGCAGCTTTGGTAATTTAGGGTGGTCGGGCTACACCTTC.

This chain links TRBV15 with TRBJ1-6; D remains ambiguous. In germline, CDR1 is LNHNV, CDR2 YYDKDF (reference sequence). This CDR3 has 18 amino acids. V lost 1 base to trimming and J lost 0 bases, with 13 bases between them. For the CDR3, the DNA is TGTGCCACCAGCAGAGCCCAGCAGCGCAGCTCCTATAATTCACCCCTCCACTTT. It is translated as CATSRAQQRSSYNSPLHF.

V usage is TRBV7-6 and J usage is TRBJ1-2; 8 nucleotides line up with TRBD1. This CDR3 region has 13 residues. Germline lookup yields CDR1 SGHVS and CDR2 FNYEAQ. V lost 3 bases and J lost 6; bases outside the gene matches: 3. CDR3 DNA: TGTGCCAGCAGCTTTACAGGGGGGAATGGCTACACCTTC. Protein product: CASSFTGGNGYTF.

CDR3 residues: CASSLEGPTYYEQYF. CDR3 nucleotides: TGCGCCAGCAGCCTTGAAGGCCCCACTTACTACGAGCAGTACTTC. The rearrangement uses TRBV5-1 and TRBJ2-7; D unclear. Germline assignment: CDR1 SGHRS and CDR2 YFSETQ. V shed 4 bases and J shed 3 bases, with 17 bases lying between them. The CDR3 loop spans 15 amino acids.